The T cell receptor (beta chain) described here comes from a study of cytomegalovirus exposure and HLA in healthy donors. Overall study results and limits: The study reported that TCR beta sequences accurately predicted HLA-A and HLA-B alleles in most subjects. Later analysis identified a missense DCLRE1C variant that was linked to TCR beta V- and J-gene trimming.

In the case of this clone: Its specificity is not known.

The study sampled nominally healthy donors, though unrecorded immune exposures were likely. This CDR3 is 16 amino acids long. CDR1 is SGHTA, CDR2 FQGNSA, per germline. V shed 2 bases and J 6 bases; nucleotides not matched to a gene: 8. The PCR employed 60 Vbeta primers together with 13 Jbeta primers. Libraries were prepared by immunoSEQ multiplex PCR; TCRdb keeps only in-frame clonotypes and omits some of them. The data show about 110,000 clones, more than 60% seen once. V gene TRBV7-2 combines with J gene TRBJ2-2, with 8 positions matching TRBD2. Sequences were obtained from PBMCs. This sequence originates from a man in his forties in good health and CMV-seronegative. The CDR3 region has the DNA TGTGCCAGCAGCTTATCCGGGGGGGCCTTCCCCGGGGAGCTGTTTTTT. Protein: CASSLSGGAFPGELFF.